This TCR beta chain stems from a study of blood T cell repertoires in COVID-19. Study context: Specimens from acute and convalescent COVID-19 originated in the United States, Italy and Spain. In each case, the material was cDNA or gDNA derived from T cells, B-cell-depleted T cells, or PBMCs.

Enrolled through a virtual design, the participants were between 18 and 89 years of age and came from about two dozen US areas. Before being deemed recovered, Cohort 3 donors had two negative PCRs, clearance, or symptom resolution. This clone was seen once. TCRdb's table, derived via immunoSEQ multiplex PCR, lists solely in-frame clones and lacks some. The sample consists of around 430,000 clones, roughly 89% of them appearing once. The CDR3 has 16 amino acids. The V end lost 3 bases, the J end lost 1 base, and 13 bases lay between the germline ends. CDR1 is SGHVS, CDR2 FNYEAQ, per germline. The rearrangement links TRBV7-6 to TRBJ2-1; TRBD2 might be the D (6 bases). The clonotype was recovered from a woman between 50 and 59 years old who had recovered from COVID-19. Sequencing used PBMCs or T cells enriched from blood (not recorded which). The DNA of the CDR3 is TGTGCCAGCAGCTTGATGGCGGGGAGATCCTACAATGAGCAGTTCTTC. It translates to CASSLMAGRSYNEQFF.